Below, one T cell receptor (beta chain) is given with its context. Antigen specificity is unknown. Isolated per sample were at least 7 million PBMCs. CDR3 length: 16 amino acids. V shed 4 bases and J shed 0 bases, with 14 bases lying between them. Germline V lookup: CDR1 SGHRS, CDR2 YFSETQ. These data are taken from a study of blood T cells in healthy people across ages. The authors ran a second PCR of 7 to 11 cycles using a sample-barcoded 5' primer and a J-beta primer mix. Each of the cDNA molecules was tagged by a template-switch adaptor with 12 random nucleotides. Each sample yielded at least 2.5 million CDR3-containing paired-end reads. TCRdb passed the 5' RACE reads through MiXCR, listing each CDR3 protein once. This repertoire shows roughly 730,000 distinct CDR3 sequences, about 56% found once; its top ten account for approximately 24%. Study results and caveats: The recorded TCR beta diversity per million T cells decreased in a roughly linear manner with age.

The sequenced material came from blood. The genes are TRBV5-1 and TRBJ2-1; D may match TRBD1 or TRBD2 (5 bases each). The clonotype comes from a man aged 35 to 55 in good health. The CDR3 loop is CASSPPRGTSYNEQFF. CDR3 DNA sequence: TGCGCCAGCAGCCCCCCGAGGGGTACCTCCTACAATGAGCAGTTCTTC.